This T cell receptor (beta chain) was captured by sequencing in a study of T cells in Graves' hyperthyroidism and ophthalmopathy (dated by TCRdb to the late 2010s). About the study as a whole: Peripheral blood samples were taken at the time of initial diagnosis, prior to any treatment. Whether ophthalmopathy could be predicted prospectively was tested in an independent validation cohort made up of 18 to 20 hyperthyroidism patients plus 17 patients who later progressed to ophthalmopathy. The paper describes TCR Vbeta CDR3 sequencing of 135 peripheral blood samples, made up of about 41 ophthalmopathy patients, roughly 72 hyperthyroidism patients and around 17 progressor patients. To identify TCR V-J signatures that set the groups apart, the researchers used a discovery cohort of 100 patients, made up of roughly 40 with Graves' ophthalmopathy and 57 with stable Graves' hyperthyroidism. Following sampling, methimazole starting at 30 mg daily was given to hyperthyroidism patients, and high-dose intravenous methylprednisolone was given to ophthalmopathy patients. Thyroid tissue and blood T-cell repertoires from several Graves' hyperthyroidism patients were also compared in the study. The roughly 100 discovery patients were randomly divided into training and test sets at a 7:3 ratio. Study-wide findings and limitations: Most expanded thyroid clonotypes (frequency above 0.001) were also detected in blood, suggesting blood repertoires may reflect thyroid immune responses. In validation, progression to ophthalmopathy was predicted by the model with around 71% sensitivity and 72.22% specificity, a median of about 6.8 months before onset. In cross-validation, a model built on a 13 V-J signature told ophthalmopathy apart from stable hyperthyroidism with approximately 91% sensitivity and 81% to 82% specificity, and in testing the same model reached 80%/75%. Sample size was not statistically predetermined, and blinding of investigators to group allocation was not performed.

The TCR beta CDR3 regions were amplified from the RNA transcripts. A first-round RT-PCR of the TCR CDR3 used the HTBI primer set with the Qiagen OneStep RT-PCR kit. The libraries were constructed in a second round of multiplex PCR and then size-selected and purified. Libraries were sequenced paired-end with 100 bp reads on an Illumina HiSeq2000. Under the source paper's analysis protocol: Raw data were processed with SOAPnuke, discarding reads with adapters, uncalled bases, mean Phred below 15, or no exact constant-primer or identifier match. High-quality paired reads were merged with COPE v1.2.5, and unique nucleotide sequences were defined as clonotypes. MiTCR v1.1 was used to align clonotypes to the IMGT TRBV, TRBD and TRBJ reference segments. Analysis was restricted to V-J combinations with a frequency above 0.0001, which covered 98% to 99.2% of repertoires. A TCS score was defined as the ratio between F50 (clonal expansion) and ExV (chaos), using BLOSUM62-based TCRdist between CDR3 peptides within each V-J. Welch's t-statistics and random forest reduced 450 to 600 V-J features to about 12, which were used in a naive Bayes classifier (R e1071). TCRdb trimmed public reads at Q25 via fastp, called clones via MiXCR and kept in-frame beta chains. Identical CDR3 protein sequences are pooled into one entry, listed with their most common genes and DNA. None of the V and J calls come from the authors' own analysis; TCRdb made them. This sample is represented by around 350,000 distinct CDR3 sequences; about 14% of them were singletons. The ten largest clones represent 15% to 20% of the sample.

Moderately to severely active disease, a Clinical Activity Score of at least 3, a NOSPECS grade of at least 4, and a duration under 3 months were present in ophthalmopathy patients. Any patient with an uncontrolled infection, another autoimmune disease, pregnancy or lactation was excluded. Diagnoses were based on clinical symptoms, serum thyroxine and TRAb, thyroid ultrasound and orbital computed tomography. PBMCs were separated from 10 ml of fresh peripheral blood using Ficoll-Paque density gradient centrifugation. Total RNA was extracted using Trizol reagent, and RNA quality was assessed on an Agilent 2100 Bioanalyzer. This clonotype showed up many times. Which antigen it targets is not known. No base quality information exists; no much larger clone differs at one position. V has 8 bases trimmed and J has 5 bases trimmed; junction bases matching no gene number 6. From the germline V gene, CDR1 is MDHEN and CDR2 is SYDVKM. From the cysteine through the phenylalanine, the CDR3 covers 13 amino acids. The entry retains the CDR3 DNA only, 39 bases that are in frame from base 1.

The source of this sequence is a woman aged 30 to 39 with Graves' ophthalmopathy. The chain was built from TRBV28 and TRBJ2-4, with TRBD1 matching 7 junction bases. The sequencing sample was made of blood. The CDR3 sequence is CASAQGVENIQYF. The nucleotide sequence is TGTGCCAGCGCCCAGGGGGTCGAAAACATTCAGTACTTC.